This passage covers 21 T cell receptor beta chains from one sample sequenced in a study of cytomegalovirus exposure and HLA in healthy donors (dated by TCRdb to 2017 to 2019). The library was generated by the immunoSEQ multiplex PCR assay. For the multiplex PCR, a mixture combining 60 forward primers for TCR Vbeta segments and 13 reverse primers for TCR Jbeta segments was used. TCRdb took this table from immuneACCESS and kept in-frame rearrangements with V and J called. Such tables lack part of the clones; where checked against another copy, unresolved V genes explain under half of the gap, and the rest is unexplained. This sample lists some 180,000 clones; 75% were detected once. The ten largest account for just under 3% of the sample. Sequencing was performed on PBMCs. The origin of the receptors is a male donor in good health and CMV-seronegative.

This clone was seen more than once but under ten times. The identical CDR3 is also encoded by other nucleotide sequences in the sample. This chain joins TRBV6-5 and TRBJ1-3; D not resolved. Germline lookup yields CDR1 MNHEY and CDR2 SVGAGI. The CDR3 spans 14 residues. Trimming pared 2 bases from V and 0 bases from J, leaving 5 bases between. The CDR3 nucleotides are TGTGCCAGCAGTTACCTTTCCTCTGGAAACACCATATATTTT. As protein: CASSYLSSGNTIYF.

The chain has TRBV7-2 and TRBJ1-2; TRBD1 matches 8 bases. Unmatched junction bases numbered 10, after V lost 1 base and J lost 6 bases. The CDR3 covers 16 residues. In germline, CDR1 is SGHTA, CDR2 FQGNSA. CDR3 sequence: CASSLVGSQGADGYTF. The CDR3 DNA reads TGTGCCAGCAGCTTAGTCGGGAGTCAGGGGGCAGATGGCTACACCTTC.

V is TRBV19 and J is TRBJ2-3; 11 bases match TRBD2. The V and J ends lost 4 bases and 4 bases, in that order; junction bases with no gene match: 4. The CDR3 covers 15 residues. Per the germline V gene, CDR1 is LNHDA and CDR2 is SQIVND (reference sequence). The CDR3 DNA reads as TGTGCCAGTAGTAAGACTAGCGGGAAGGCAGATACGCAGTATTTT. Amino acid sequence: CASSKTSGKADTQYF.

As concerns this clone: Other DNA variants within this sample encode the same CDR3. V and J are TRBV28 and TRBJ2-7; 9 positions match TRBD2. The CDR3 consists of 16 residues. V was clipped by 6 bases and J by 3 bases; unmatched bases: 12. From germline, CDR1 is MDHEN and CDR2 SYDVKM. CDR3 residues: CASSPTPAGGHYEQYF. CDR3 nucleotides: TGTGCCAGCAGCCCCACCCCAGCGGGAGGACACTACGAGCAGTACTTC. The full variable domain, in which reference TRBV28 and TRBJ2-7 provide the parts outside the CDR3, is DVKVTQSSRYLVKRTGEKVFLECVQDMDHENMFWYRQDPGLGLRLIYFSYDVKMKEKGDIPEGYSVSREKKERFSLILESASTNQTSMYLCASSPTPAGGHYEQYFGPGTRLTVT.

The chain couples TRBV28 to TRBJ1-5; D not certain. V lost 2 bases, J lost 9 bases, and 11 bases lay in between. The CDR3 is made up of 13 amino acids. CDR1 and CDR2 (germline): MDHEN, SYDVKM. In nucleotides, the CDR3 is TGTGCCAGCAGTTTAGGCGGAATGAGGCCCCAGCATTTT. Its protein is CASSLGGMRPQHF.

The V gene is TRBV29-1, the J gene TRBJ2-7; D perhaps matches TRBD1 (6 bases). With 6 bases removed from V and 7 bases from J, the gap between germline ends came to 22 bases. The CDR3 consists of 14 residues. Looked up from germline, CDR1 is SQVTM and CDR2 is ANQGSEA. CDR3 region: CSVLPLDSVGEQYF. DNA for the CDR3: TGCAGCGTCCTTCCTCTGGACAGTGTAGGAGAGCAGTACTTC.

This sequence joins TRBV30 and TRBJ1-2, with D maybe TRBD1 (5 bases). Looked up from germline, CDR1 is GTSNPN and CDR2 is SVGIG (reference sequence). This CDR3 spans 12 amino acids. The ends were cut back, 2 bases at V and 7 bases at J, with 11 bases in the middle. CDR3 residues: CAWSYQGGGYTF. The CDR3 DNA follows: TGTGCCTGGAGTTACCAGGGAGGTGGCTACACCTTC.

The V gene is TRBV28, the J gene TRBJ2-1; 10 bases match TRBD2. The V segment lost 1 base and the J segment 7 bases; nucleotides outside the gene matches: 10. From germline, CDR1 is MDHEN and CDR2 SYDVKM. This CDR3 has 17 amino acids. CDR3 DNA: TGTGCCAGCAGTTTATTCCTCAGCGGGAGGGCCGGGAATGAGCAGTTCTTC. It specifies CASSLFLSGRAGNEQFF.

J is TRBJ1-6 and V is TRBV2; 9 nucleotides align to TRBD1. The ends lost 3 bases at V and 6 bases at J; junction bases unmatched: 3. Germline V gene data show CDR1 as SNHLY and CDR2 as FYNNEI. The CDR3 contains 15 residues. DNA of the CDR3: TGTGCCAGCAGTGACGGGGACAGGGTTAATTCACCCCTCCACTTT. Its translation: CASSDGDRVNSPLHF.

This chain joins TRBV5-5 and TRBJ1-1; D is ambiguous. The CDR3 has 13 residues. Trimming pared 2 bases from V and 1 base from J, leaving 6 bases between. Germline values: CDR1 SGHKS, CDR2 YYEKEE (reference sequence). In DNA, the CDR3 is TGTGCCAGCAGCTTTTCGGGGAACACTGAAGCTTTCTTT. Its protein product is CASSFSGNTEAFF.

In this sample, this clone turned up a few times. The chain couples TRBV10-3 to TRBJ2-7; D is perhaps TRBD1 (6 bases). The CDR3 is 13 residues long. The V end was cut by 6 bases, the J end by 5 bases, with 14 bases between. Germline V CDR1 and CDR2: ENHRY, SYGVKD. CDR3 DNA sequence: TGTGCCATCAGCTCACAGGGCATACACGAGCAGTACTTC. It translates to CAISSQGIHEQYF.

This clone was counted between two and nine times. The chain recombines TRBV29-1 with TRBJ2-1, with 14 bases matching TRBD2. Germline loops: CDR1 SQVTM, CDR2 ANQGSEA. This CDR3 is 16 amino acids long. V was pared by 0 bases and J by 10 bases, with 8 bases of the junction left unmatched. CDR3 amino acids: CSVEDGLAGGVWEQFF. CDR3 DNA: TGCAGCGTTGAAGACGGACTAGCGGGGGGAGTATGGGAGCAGTTCTTC.

The genes are TRBV27 and TRBJ1-5; D ambiguous. Trimming took off 6 bases at V and 6 bases at J, with 18 bases between the two ends. The V gene's germline CDR1 is MNHEY and CDR2 SMNVEV (reference sequence). The CDR3 sequence is 15 residues long. CDR3 amino acids: CASSSGGLSRQPQHF. The CDR3 DNA is TGTGCCAGCAGCTCTGGAGGGCTTAGTCGTCAGCCCCAGCATTTT.

The chain has TRBV19 and TRBJ1-5, with D perhaps TRBD1 (6 bases). The CDR3 totals 16 residues. V was cut by 7 bases and J by 2 bases, with 18 bases left in between. The germline gives CDR1 LNHDA, CDR2 SQIVND (reference sequence). CDR3 loop: CASTTGGLVGNQPQHF. The CDR3 DNA is TGTGCCAGTACCACTGGGGGCCTTGTCGGCAATCAGCCCCAGCATTTT.

This clone turned up a few times. The rearrangement uses TRBV9 and TRBJ1-5, with D possibly matching TRBD1 (6 bases). The CDR3 extends over 13 amino acids. V was clipped by 4 bases and J by 1 base, with 6 bases between them. Germline V gene lookup returns CDR1 SGDLS and CDR2 YYNGEE. CDR3 in amino acids: CASSQGSNQPQHF. The CDR3 DNA is TGTGCCAGCAGCCAGGGGAGCAATCAGCCCCAGCATTTT.

The chain recombines TRBV4-1 with TRBJ1-6; D unresolved. There are 16 residues in the CDR3. Germline CDR1 is MGHRA and CDR2 is YSYEKL. V shed 4 bases and J shed 9 bases, with 19 bases lying between them. CDR3 in DNA: TGCGCCAGCAGCCTCCCTGGGAGTTCTGGTAGTTCACCCCTCCACTTT. Translating gives CASSLPGSSGSSPLHF.

V usage is TRBV6-6 and J usage is TRBJ2-7; D ambiguous. The V and J ends lost 5 bases and 1 base respectively, with 3 bases between them. The CDR3 contains 11 residues. Germline V lookup: CDR1 MNHNY, CDR2 SVGAGI (reference sequence). The CDR3 DNA sequence: TGTGCCAGCAGTCAATCCTACGAGCAGTACTTC. Amino acids: CASSQSYEQYF.

This clone was found once. This chain links TRBV2 with TRBJ1-2; D gene unclear. CDR1 SNHLY and CDR2 FYNNEI come from the germline V gene. The CDR3 loop spans 13 amino acids. Trimming took off 3 bases at V and 3 bases at J, with 8 bases between the two ends. CDR3: CASSDKGDYGYTF. The CDR3 DNA reads as TGTGCCAGCAGTGATAAGGGAGACTATGGCTACACCTTC.

This sequence joins TRBV7-8 and TRBJ1-3; unclear D gene. From germline, CDR1 is SGHVS and CDR2 FQNEAQ. The CDR3 is 19 residues long. V was trimmed by 2 bases and J by 2 bases, leaving 22 bases between them. The CDR3 sequence is CASSLPRSSILLPGNTIYF. The CDR3 region has the DNA TGTGCCAGCAGCTTACCACGGTCCTCGATTCTGCTCCCTGGAAACACCATATATTTT.

V gene TRBV16 combines with J gene TRBJ1-5; D is unresolved. This CDR3 has 14 amino acids. Trimming stripped 0 bases from V and 4 bases from J, with 7 bases between. Germline CDR1 KGHSY, CDR2 FQNENV. CDR3 sequence (DNA): TGTGCCAGCAGCCAATCTACGGGGAATCAGCCCCAGCATTTT. It encodes CASSQSTGNQPQHF.

J is TRBJ2-3 and V is TRBV6-5; tentative D call: TRBD1 (5 bases). The CDR3 loop spans 14 amino acids. Deletions cut 6 bases from V and 3 bases from J, with 13 bases between. CDR1 is MNHEY, CDR2 SVGAGI, per germline. In DNA form, the CDR3 reads TGTGCCAGCAGGGGGCAGGGAAGGACAGATACGCAGTATTTT. Translating gives CASRGQGRTDTQYF.